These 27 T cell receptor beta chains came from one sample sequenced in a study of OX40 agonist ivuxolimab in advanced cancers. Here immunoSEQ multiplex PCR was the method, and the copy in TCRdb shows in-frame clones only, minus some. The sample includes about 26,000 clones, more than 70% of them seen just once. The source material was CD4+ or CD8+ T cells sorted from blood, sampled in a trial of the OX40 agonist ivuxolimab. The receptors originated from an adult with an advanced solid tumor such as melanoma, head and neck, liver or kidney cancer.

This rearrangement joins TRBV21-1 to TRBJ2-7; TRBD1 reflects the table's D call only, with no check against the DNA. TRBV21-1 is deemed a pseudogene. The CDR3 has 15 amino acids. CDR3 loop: CASSKGTGIPYEQYF. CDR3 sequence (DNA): TGTGCCAGCAGCAAAGGGACAGGGATCCCCTACGAGCAGTACTTC.

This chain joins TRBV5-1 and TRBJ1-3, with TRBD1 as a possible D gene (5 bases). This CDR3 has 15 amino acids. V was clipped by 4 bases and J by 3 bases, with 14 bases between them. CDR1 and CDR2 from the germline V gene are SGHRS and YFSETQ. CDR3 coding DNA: TGCGCCAGCAGCCCCGTCGGAGGGGTTGGAAACACCATATATTTT. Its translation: CASSPVGGVGNTIYF. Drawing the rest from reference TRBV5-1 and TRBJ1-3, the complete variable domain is KAGVTQTPRYLIKTRGQQVTLSCSPISGHRSVSWYQQTPGQGLQFLFEYFSETQRNKGNFPGRFSGRQFSNSRSEMNVSTLELGDSALYLCASSPVGGVGNTIYFGEGSWLTVV.

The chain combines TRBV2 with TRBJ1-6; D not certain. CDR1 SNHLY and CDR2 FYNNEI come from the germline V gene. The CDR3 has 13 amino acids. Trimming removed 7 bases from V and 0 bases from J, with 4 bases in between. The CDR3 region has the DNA TGTGCCAGCATGAGCTCCTATAATTCACCCCTCCACTTT. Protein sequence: CASMSSYNSPLHF.

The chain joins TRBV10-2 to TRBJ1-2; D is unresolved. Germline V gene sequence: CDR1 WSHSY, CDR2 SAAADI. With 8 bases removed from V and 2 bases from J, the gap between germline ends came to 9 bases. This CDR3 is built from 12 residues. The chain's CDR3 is CASGVTNYGYTF. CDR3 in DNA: TGCGCCAGCGGGGTAACCAACTATGGCTACACCTTC.

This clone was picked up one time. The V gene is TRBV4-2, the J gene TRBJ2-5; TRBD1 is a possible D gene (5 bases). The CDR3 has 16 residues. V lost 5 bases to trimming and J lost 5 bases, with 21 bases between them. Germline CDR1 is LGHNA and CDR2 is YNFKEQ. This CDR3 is CASSALSTPGYETQYF. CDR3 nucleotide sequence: TGTGCCAGCAGCGCACTATCAACCCCAGGGTATGAGACCCAGTACTTC.

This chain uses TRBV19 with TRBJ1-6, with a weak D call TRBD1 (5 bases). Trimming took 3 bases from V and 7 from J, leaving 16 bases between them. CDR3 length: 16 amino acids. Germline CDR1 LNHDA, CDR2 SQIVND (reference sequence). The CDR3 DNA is TGTGCCAGTAGTATCCAGGGAGCTCAGGGAAATTCACCCCTCCACTTT. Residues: CASSIQGAQGNSPLHF.

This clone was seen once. The CDR3 sequence is CASSMTGEETQYF. Written as DNA, the CDR3 is TGTGCCAGTAGTATGACAGGGGAGGAGACCCAGTACTTC. The chain is built from TRBV19 and TRBJ2-5; 8 nucleotides agree with TRBD1. CDR3 length: 13 residues. The ends lost 3 bases at V and 5 bases at J; junction bases unmatched: 2. The germline gives CDR1 LNHDA, CDR2 SQIVND (reference sequence).

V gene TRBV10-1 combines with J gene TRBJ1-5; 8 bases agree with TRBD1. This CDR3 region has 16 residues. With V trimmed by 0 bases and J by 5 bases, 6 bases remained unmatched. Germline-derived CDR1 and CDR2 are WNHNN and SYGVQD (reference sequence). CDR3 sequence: CASSESKQGGDQPQHF. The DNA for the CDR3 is TGCGCCAGCAGTGAGTCGAAACAGGGGGGCGATCAGCCCCAGCATTTT.

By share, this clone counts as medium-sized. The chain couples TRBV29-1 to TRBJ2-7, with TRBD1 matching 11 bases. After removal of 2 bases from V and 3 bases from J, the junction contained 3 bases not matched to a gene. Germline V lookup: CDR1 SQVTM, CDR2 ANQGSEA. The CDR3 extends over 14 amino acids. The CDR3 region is CSVEWTGGRYEQYF. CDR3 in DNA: TGCAGCGTTGAATGGACAGGGGGCCGCTACGAGCAGTACTTC.

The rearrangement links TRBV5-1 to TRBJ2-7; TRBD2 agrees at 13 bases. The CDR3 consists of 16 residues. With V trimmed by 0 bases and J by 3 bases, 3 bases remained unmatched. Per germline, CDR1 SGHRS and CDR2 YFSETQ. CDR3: CASSLGGLAGVYEQYF. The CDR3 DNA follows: TGCGCCAGCAGCTTGGGCGGACTAGCGGGGGTCTACGAGCAGTACTTC.

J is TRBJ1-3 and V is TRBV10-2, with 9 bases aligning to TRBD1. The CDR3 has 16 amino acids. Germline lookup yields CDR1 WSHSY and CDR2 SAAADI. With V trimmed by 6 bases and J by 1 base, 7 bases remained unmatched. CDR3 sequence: CASSPDRGVSGNTIYF. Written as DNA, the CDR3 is TGCGCCAGCAGCCCAGACAGGGGGGTATCTGGAAACACCATATATTTT.

CDR3 protein: CATTDSNYGYTF. As DNA, the CDR3 is TGTGCCACCACGGACAGCAACTATGGCTACACCTTC. The chain carries TRBV5-4 and TRBJ1-2; the D gene is possibly TRBD1 (6 bases). The CDR3 runs 12 residues. Trimming took 9 bases from V and 2 from J, leaving 11 bases between them. The germline gives CDR1 SGHNT, CDR2 YYREEE (reference sequence). Combining the CDR3 with reference TRBV5-4 and TRBJ1-2 gives the whole variable domain ETGVTQSPTHLIKTRGQQVTLRCSSQSGHNTVSWYQQALGQGPQFIFQYYREEENGRGNFPPRFSGLQFPNYSSELNVNALELDDSALYLCATTDSNYGYTFGSGTRLTVV.

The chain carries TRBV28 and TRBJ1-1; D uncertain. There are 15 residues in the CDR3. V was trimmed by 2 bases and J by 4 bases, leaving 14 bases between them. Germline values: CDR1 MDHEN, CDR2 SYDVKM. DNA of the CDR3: TGTGCCAGCAGTTTAGCTGCAGGTGCAATCACTGAAGCTTTCTTT. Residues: CASSLAAGAITEAFF.

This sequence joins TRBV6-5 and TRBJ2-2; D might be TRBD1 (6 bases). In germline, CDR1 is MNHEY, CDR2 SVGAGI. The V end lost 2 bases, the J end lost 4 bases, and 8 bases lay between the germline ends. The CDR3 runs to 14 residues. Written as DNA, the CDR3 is TGTGCCAGCAGTTACGACAGGTCCACCGGGGAGCTGTTTTTT. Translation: CASSYDRSTGELFF.

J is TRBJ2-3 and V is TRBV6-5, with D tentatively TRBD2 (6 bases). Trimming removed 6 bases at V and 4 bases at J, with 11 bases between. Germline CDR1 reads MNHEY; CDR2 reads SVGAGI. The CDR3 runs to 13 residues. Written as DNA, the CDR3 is TGTGCCAGCAGGAGGAGCGGGTCAGATACGCAGTATTTT. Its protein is CASRRSGSDTQYF.

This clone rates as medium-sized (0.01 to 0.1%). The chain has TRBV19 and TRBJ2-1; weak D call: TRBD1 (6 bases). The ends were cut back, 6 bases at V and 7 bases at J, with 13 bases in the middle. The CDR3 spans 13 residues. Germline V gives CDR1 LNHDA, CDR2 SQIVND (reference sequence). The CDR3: CASRISGENEQFF. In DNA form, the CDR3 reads TGTGCCAGTAGAATCTCAGGGGAGAATGAGCAGTTCTTC.

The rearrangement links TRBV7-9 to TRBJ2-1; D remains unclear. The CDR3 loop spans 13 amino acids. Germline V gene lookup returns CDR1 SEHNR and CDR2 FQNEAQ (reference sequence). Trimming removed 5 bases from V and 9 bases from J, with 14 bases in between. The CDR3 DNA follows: TGTGCCAGCAGCACCCTAGGCTCGGCTGAGCAGTTCTTC. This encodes CASSTLGSAEQFF.

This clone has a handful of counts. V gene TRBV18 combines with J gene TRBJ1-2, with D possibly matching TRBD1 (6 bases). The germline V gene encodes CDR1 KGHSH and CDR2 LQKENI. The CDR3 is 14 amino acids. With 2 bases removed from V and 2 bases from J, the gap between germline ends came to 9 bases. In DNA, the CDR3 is TGTGCCAGCTCACCAGGGGGGCAGAACTATGGCTACACCTTC. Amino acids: CASSPGGQNYGYTF. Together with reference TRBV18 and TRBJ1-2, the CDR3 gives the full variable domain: NAGVMQNPRHLVRRRGQEARLRCSPMKGHSHVYWYRQLPEEGLKFMVYLQKENIIDESGMPKERFSAEFPKEGPSILRIQQVVRGDSAAYFCASSPGGQNYGYTFGSGTRLTVV.

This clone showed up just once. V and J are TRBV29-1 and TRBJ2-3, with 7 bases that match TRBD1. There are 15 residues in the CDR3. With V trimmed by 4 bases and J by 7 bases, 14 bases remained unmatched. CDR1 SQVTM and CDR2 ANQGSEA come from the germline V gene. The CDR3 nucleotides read TGCAGCGTTGTCGGACGGGACAGAGTAGTTAATACGCAGTATTTT. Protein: CSVVGRDRVVNTQYF.

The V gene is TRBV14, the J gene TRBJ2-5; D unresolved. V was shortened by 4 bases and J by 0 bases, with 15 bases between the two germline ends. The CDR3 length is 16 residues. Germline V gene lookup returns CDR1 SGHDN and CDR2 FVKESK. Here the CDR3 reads CASSRQGRWYQETQYF. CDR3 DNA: TGTGCCAGCAGCCGCCAAGGACGCTGGTACCAAGAGACCCAGTACTTC.

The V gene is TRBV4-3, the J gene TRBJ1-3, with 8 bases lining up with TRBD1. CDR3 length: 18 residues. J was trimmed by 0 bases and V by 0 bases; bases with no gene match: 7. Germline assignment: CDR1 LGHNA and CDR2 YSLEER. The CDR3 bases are TGCGCCAGCAGCCAAGAGATGACAGGGGCATCCTCTGGAAACACCATATATTTT. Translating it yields CASSQEMTGASSGNTIYF.

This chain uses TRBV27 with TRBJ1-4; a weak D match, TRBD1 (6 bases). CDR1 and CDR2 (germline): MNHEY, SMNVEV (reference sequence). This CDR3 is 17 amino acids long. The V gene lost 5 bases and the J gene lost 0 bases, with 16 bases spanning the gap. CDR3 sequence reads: CASSDRSAGPTNEKLFF. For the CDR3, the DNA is TGTGCCAGCAGTGACAGGAGTGCCGGGCCAACTAATGAAAAACTGTTTTTT.

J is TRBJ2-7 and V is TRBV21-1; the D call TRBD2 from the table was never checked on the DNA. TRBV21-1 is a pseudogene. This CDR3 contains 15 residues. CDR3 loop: CASSGTSGEVREQYF. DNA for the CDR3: TGTGCCAGCAGCGGGACTAGCGGGGAGGTCCGTGAGCAGTACTTC.

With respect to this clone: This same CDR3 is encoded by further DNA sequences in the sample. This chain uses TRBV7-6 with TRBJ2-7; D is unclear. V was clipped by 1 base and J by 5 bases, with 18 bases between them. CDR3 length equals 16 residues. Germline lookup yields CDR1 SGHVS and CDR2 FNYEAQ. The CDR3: CASSLEKATAKNEQYF. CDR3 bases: TGTGCCAGCAGCTTAGAGAAAGCGACGGCCAAGAACGAGCAGTACTTC.

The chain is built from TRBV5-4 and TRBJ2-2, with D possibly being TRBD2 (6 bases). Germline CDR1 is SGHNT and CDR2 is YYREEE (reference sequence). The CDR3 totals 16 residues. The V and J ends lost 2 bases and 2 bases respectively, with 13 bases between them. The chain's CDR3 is CASSLGGPRNTGELFF. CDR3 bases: TGTGCCAGCAGCTTAGGAGGGCCGCGAAACACCGGGGAGCTGTTTTTT.

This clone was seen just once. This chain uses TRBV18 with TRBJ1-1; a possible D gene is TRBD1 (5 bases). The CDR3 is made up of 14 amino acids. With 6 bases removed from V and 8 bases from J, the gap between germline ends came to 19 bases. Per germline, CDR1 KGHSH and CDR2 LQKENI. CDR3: CASSRTNTGTEAFF. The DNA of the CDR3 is TGTGCCAGCTCGCGGACTAACACAGGTACCGAAGCTTTCTTT. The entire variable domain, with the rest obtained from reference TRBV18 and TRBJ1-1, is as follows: NAGVMQNPRHLVRRRGQEARLRCSPMKGHSHVYWYRQLPEEGLKFMVYLQKENIIDESGMPKERFSAEFPKEGPSILRIQQVVRGDSAAYFCASSRTNTGTEAFFGQGTRLTVV.

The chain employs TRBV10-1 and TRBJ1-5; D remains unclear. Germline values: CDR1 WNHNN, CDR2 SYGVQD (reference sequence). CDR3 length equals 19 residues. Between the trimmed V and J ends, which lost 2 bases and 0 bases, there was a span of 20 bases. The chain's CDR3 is CASSETPIATANSNQPQHF. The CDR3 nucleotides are TGCGCCAGCAGTGAGACCCCTATCGCCACAGCTAATAGCAATCAGCCCCAGCATTTT.